Listed here are 20 T cell receptor beta chains from one sample, sequenced in a study of T cells after yellow fever vaccination. TCRdb re-called the 5' RACE reads with MiXCR, one entry per CDR3 protein. The sample contains roughly 340,000 distinct CDR3 sequences, about 4% of which appear only once. The sequenced sample was PBMCs, obtained 5 days after the yellow fever booster vaccination. The receptors were sampled from a man younger than 30 who received the YFV17D yellow fever vaccine.

This clonotype was counted a few times. The gene calls are TRBV30 and TRBJ1-2, with 7 bases that match TRBD1. Germline loops: CDR1 GTSNPN, CDR2 SVGIG (reference sequence). The CDR3 covers 15 residues. The CDR3 loop reads CATRGNREGPYGYTF. The CDR3 DNA sequence: TGTGCTACCAGGGGGAACAGGGAAGGCCCTTATGGCTACACCTTC.

The sample holds many counts of this clonotype. The V and J genes are TRBV20-1 and TRBJ2-1; maybe TRBD2 (7 bases). The CDR3 length is 14 residues. V dropped 0 bases and J dropped 3 bases, with 9 bases sitting between them. The germline gives CDR1 DFQATT, CDR2 SNEGSKA (reference sequence). The CDR3 coding sequence is TGCAGTGCTAGAGAGGGGGGGCACTACAATGAGCAGTTCTTC. It codes for CSAREGGHYNEQFF.

At least ten counts were recorded for this clonotype. The chain has TRBV5-4 and TRBJ1-5; no clear D gene. Germline-derived CDR1 and CDR2 are SGHNT and YYREEE (reference sequence). The V and J ends lost 1 base and 1 base respectively, with 6 bases between them. The length of the CDR3 is 14 residues. DNA of the CDR3: TGTGCCAGCAGCTTGAGTGGCAGCAATCAGCCCCAGCATTTT. Protein sequence: CASSLSGSNQPQHF.

This clonotype was counted between two and nine times. This rearrangement joins TRBV5-1 to TRBJ1-2; D ambiguous. V was trimmed by 3 bases and J by 6 bases, leaving 12 bases between them. CDR1 SGHRS and CDR2 YFSETQ come from the germline V gene. This CDR3 has 13 amino acids. CDR3: CASSSLTLDGYTF. CDR3 coding DNA: TGCGCCAGCAGCTCTCTTACTCTAGATGGCTACACCTTC.

This clonotype was counted between two and nine times. The rearrangement joins TRBV12-3 or TRBV12-4 to TRBJ2-1, with 14 bases aligning to TRBD2. This CDR3 spans 15 amino acids. V lost 6 bases to trimming and J lost 10 bases; unmatched junction nucleotides: 8. The CDR3 nucleotides read TGTGCCAGCAGCCAAGGACTAGCGGGGGGTAGGGAGCAGTTCTTC. Encoded protein: CASSQGLAGGREQFF.

The rearrangement links TRBV7-2 to TRBJ1-1; D call uncertain. Between the trimmed V and J ends, which lost 9 bases and 1 base, there was a span of 12 bases. This CDR3 has 13 amino acids. Germline CDR1 and CDR2: SGHTA and FQGNSA. DNA of the CDR3: TGTGCCAGAAGCCTCGACGGGAACACTGAAGCTTTCTTT. Residues: CARSLDGNTEAFF. Looking up the rest from reference TRBV7-2 and TRBJ1-1 gives the full variable domain: GAGVSQSPSNKVTEKGKDVELRCDPISGHTALYWYRQSLGQGLEFLIYFQGNSAPDKSGLPSDRFSAERTGGSVSTLTIQRTQQEDSAVYLCARSLDGNTEAFFGQGTRLTVV.

A few counts support this clonotype. The chain has TRBV4-3 and TRBJ2-4; D call uncertain. The CDR3 is 15 amino acids. Germline CDR1 LGHNA, CDR2 YSLEER. Trimming took off 5 bases at V and 0 bases at J, with 11 bases between the two ends. The CDR3: CASSTGTVAKNIQYF. CDR3 sequence (DNA): TGCGCCAGCAGCACTGGAACAGTAGCCAAAAACATTCAGTACTTC.

The V and J genes are TRBV19 and TRBJ1-6; D is undetermined. There are 16 residues in the CDR3. Trimming cost V 5 bases and J 0 bases, with 11 bases left between them. Germline-derived CDR1 and CDR2 are LNHDA and SQIVND (reference sequence). CDR3: CASSAEGRSYNSPLHF. As DNA, the CDR3 is TGTGCCAGTAGTGCTGAGGGCCGCTCCTATAATTCACCCCTCCACTTT.

The V and J genes are TRBV11-1 and TRBJ2-3; TRBD2 agrees at 7 bases. V dropped 4 bases and J dropped 3; count of bases not matched to a gene: 10. The CDR3 has 16 amino acids. The germline gives CDR1 SGHAT, CDR2 FQDESV (reference sequence). Written as DNA, the CDR3 is TGTGCCAGCAGCTCCCCGGTACGGGGAGGGACAGATACGCAGTATTTT. Translating gives CASSSPVRGGTDTQYF.

V is TRBV5-1 and J is TRBJ1-2; the D gene is possibly TRBD1 (5 bases). V gave up 4 bases and J gave up 3 bases, with 13 bases separating them. The length of the CDR3 is 14 residues. The germline V gene encodes CDR1 SGHRS and CDR2 YFSETQ. The CDR3 is CASSRVGADYGYTF. The CDR3 DNA follows: TGCGCCAGCAGCCGGGTAGGGGCTGACTATGGCTACACCTTC.

The CDR3 loop is CSAGPRRAGGLETQYF. The CDR3 nucleotides read TGCAGTGCTGGCCCACGGCGAGCGGGGGGGCTTGAGACCCAGTACTTC. The chain is built from TRBV20-1 and TRBJ2-5; 10 bases map to TRBD2. The CDR3 runs 16 residues. With 5 bases clipped from V and 5 bases from J, the junction kept 14 bases outside the gene matches. The germline gives CDR1 DFQATT, CDR2 SNEGSKA (reference sequence).

V is TRBV21-1 and J is TRBJ2-2; TRBD1 reflects the table's D call only, with no check against the DNA. TRBV21-1 is designated a pseudogene. CDR3 length: 17 residues. The CDR3 DNA reads as TGTGCCAGCAGCAAAGGGCCTCGACCCAGGGGTACCGGGGAGCTGTTTTTT. This translates into CASSKGPRPRGTGELFF.

This clonotype was counted between two and nine times. The V and J genes are TRBV4-1 and TRBJ1-1; D is unclear. V lost 2 bases and J 1 base, leaving 5 bases between the germline ends. Germline V gene lookup returns CDR1 MGHRA and CDR2 YSYEKL. This CDR3 spans 13 amino acids. The CDR3 coding sequence is TGCGCCAGCAGCCAATGGGGGAACACTGAAGCTTTCTTT. Protein product: CASSQWGNTEAFF.

The V call is TRBV6-5, the J call TRBJ1-2, with 8 bases identical to TRBD1. The V segment lost 2 bases and the J segment 4 bases; nucleotides outside the gene matches: 3. CDR1 and CDR2 from the germline V gene are MNHEY and SVGAGI. CDR3 length: 14 amino acids. CDR3 in amino acids: CASSYVGTGYGYTF. In nucleotides, the CDR3 is TGTGCCAGCAGTTACGTCGGGACAGGCTATGGCTACACCTTC.

This clonotype was observed at least ten times. The chain couples TRBV4-1 to TRBJ1-5; D gene ambiguous. V lost 6 bases and J lost 2, with 17 bases in between. CDR3 length: 16 amino acids. Per the germline V gene, CDR1 is MGHRA and CDR2 is YSYEKL. The CDR3 sequence: CASSLRSKSGNQPQHF. CDR3 sequence (DNA): TGCGCCAGCAGTTTGCGCTCCAAGTCGGGCAATCAGCCCCAGCATTTT.

This clonotype turned up a few times. V and J are TRBV19 and TRBJ1-4; D remains ambiguous. Trimming shortened V by 9 bases and J by 4 bases, and 9 bases separated the two germline ends. Germline CDR1 LNHDA, CDR2 SQIVND (reference sequence). This CDR3 is built from 12 residues. This CDR3 is CASSDDNEKLFF. For the CDR3, the DNA is TGTGCCAGCAGCGACGATAATGAAAAACTGTTTTTT.

The chain has TRBV5-1 and TRBJ1-5, with D possibly being TRBD1 (6 bases). V lost 2 bases and J lost 2, with 20 bases in between. The germline V gene has CDR1 SGHRS and CDR2 YFSETQ. The CDR3 sequence is 18 residues long. CDR3 sequence (DNA): TGCGCCAGCAGCTTCCCGGGGAAGGGGGGAAGGGGCAATCAGCCCCAGCATTTT. It translates to CASSFPGKGGRGNQPQHF.

This clonotype was picked up many times. This chain connects TRBV20-1 to TRBJ2-3; 11 bases agree with TRBD1. V shed 4 bases, J shed 10 bases, and the junction held 16 bases outside the gene matches. This CDR3 region has 16 residues. In germline, CDR1 is DFQATT, CDR2 SNEGSKA (reference sequence). The DNA of the CDR3 is TGCAGTGCTACCGGGACAGGGGGGACCTTCACATCGGCGCAGTATTTT. Translating it yields CSATGTGGTFTSAQYF.

The rearrangement joins TRBV27 to TRBJ1-2; maybe TRBD1 (5 bases). This CDR3 comprises 14 residues. Trimming shortened V by 6 bases and J by 2 bases, and 13 bases separated the two germline ends. Germline CDR1 MNHEY, CDR2 SMNVEV (reference sequence). The CDR3 spells CASSLQWGNYGYTF. CDR3 DNA: TGTGCCAGCAGCCTCCAATGGGGGAACTATGGCTACACCTTC.

This chain joins TRBV6-5 and TRBJ2-1, with no clear D. Trimming left V 8 bases short and J 8 bases short, with 10 bases between. Germline values: CDR1 MNHEY, CDR2 SVGAGI. CDR3 size: 11 residues. CDR3 nucleotides: TGTGCCAGCGGGGTAAAGGATGAGCAGTTCTTC. It yields the protein CASGVKDEQFF.